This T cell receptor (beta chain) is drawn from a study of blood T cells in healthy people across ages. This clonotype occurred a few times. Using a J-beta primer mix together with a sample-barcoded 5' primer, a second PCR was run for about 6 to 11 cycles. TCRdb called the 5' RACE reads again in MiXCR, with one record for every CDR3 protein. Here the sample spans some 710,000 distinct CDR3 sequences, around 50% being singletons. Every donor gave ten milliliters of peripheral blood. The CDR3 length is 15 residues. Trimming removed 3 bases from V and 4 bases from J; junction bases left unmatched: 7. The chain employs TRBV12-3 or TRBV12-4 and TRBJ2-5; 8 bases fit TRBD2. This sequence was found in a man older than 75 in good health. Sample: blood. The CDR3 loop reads CASSFTGGLGETQYF. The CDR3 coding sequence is TGTGCCAGCAGTTTTACGGGAGGGCTGGGAGAGACCCAGTACTTC.